Presented here are 26 T cell receptor beta chains from one specimen sequenced in a study of early T cells in non-severe SARS-CoV-2 infection. TCRdb fed the 5' RACE reads into MiXCR, producing one record per CDR3 protein. The data hold tens of thousands of distinct CDR3 sequences, with 8% to 9% observed a single time. Sequences were obtained from whole blood. The receptors originated from an adult who was a healthcare worker with PCR-confirmed SARS-CoV-2 infection or an uninfected control (not recorded which).

This clonotype was counted many times. The CDR3 spells CASSLSTGTRWGNEQFF. The CDR3 coding sequence is TGTGCCAGCAGTTTATCAACCGGGACCCGATGGGGGAATGAGCAGTTCTTC. The chain recombines TRBV27 with TRBJ2-1; perhaps D is TRBD1 or TRBD2 (5 bases each). The CDR3 runs to 17 residues. From germline, CDR1 is MNHEY and CDR2 SMNVEV (reference sequence). The V end was cut by 0 bases, the J end by 7 bases, with 19 bases between.

Ten or more counts support this clonotype. The V and J genes are TRBV29-1 and TRBJ1-2; no clear D gene. CDR3 size: 10 residues. V was cut by 7 bases and J by 8 bases, with 11 bases left in between. Germline assignment: CDR1 SQVTM and CDR2 ANQGSEA. The CDR3 DNA follows: TGCAGCGCGGACCCGCGAGGCTACACCTTC. Its protein product is CSADPRGYTF.

This clonotype was observed at least ten times. The rearrangement joins TRBV29-1 to TRBJ1-1; D remains ambiguous. Germline loops: CDR1 SQVTM, CDR2 ANQGSEA. The CDR3 totals 11 residues. Between the trimmed V and J ends, which lost 8 bases and 6 bases, there was a span of 13 bases. CDR3 protein: CSTDRGSEAFF. The CDR3 region has the DNA TGCAGCACCGATCGTGGGTCTGAAGCTTTCTTT.

This clonotype was detected a few times. The rearrangement links TRBV28 to TRBJ2-7; 9 nucleotides align to TRBD1. Unmatched junction bases numbered 8, after V lost 6 bases and J lost 2 bases. The CDR3 is made up of 15 amino acids. CDR1 and CDR2 from the germline V gene are MDHEN and SYDVKM. The CDR3 reads CASRLDRGLPYEQYF. The CDR3 DNA reads TGTGCCAGCAGACTGGACAGGGGTTTGCCCTACGAGCAGTACTTC.

This clonotype was counted ten times or more. The J gene is TRBJ1-5, the V gene TRBV28, with D hard to call. Germline CDR1 and CDR2: MDHEN and SYDVKM. The CDR3 has 12 residues. Between the trimmed V and J ends, which lost 6 bases and 4 bases, there was a span of 7 bases. The CDR3 region has the DNA TGTGCCAGCAGCCCCGTAAATCAGCCCCAGCATTTT. The encoded protein is CASSPVNQPQHF. Looking up the rest from reference TRBV28 and TRBJ1-5 gives the full variable domain: DVKVTQSSRYLVKRTGEKVFLECVQDMDHENMFWYRQDPGLGLRLIYFSYDVKMKEKGDIPEGYSVSREKKERFSLILESASTNQTSMYLCASSPVNQPQHFGDGTRLSIL.

The rearrangement uses TRBV29-1 and TRBJ1-2, with 8 bases lining up with TRBD1. J gave up 4 bases and V 6 bases, and 4 bases lay outside the gene matches. CDR3 size: 12 residues. Germline V gene lookup returns CDR1 SQVTM and CDR2 ANQGSEA. The CDR3 is CSVGTGLYGYTF. CDR3 DNA: TGCAGCGTGGGGACAGGCCTCTATGGCTACACCTTC.

This clonotype was seen repeatedly, ten times or more. This chain links TRBV11-2 with TRBJ2-7; D may correspond to TRBD1 or TRBD2 (5 bases each). The CDR3 spans 15 residues. Germline lookup yields CDR1 SGHAT and CDR2 FQNNGV. V lost 1 base and J 3 bases, leaving 13 bases between the germline ends. The CDR3 DNA sequence: TGTGCCAGCAGCTTAGGGGGGATGACAGTCTACGAGCAGTACTTC. Its translation is CASSLGGMTVYEQYF.

This clonotype showed up just a few times. The chain has TRBV9 and TRBJ2-2; 8 bases align to TRBD2. Trimming took 0 bases from V and 4 from J; bases not matched to a gene: 5. The CDR3 spans 16 residues. The V gene's germline CDR1 is SGDLS and CDR2 YYNGEE. The DNA for the CDR3 is TGTGCCAGCAGCGTAGAAGCGAGCGGGAGCACCGGGGAGCTGTTTTTT. Its protein product is CASSVEASGSTGELFF.

This clonotype came up a few times. The V call is TRBV7-8, the J call TRBJ2-7; perhaps TRBD1 as D (5 bases). CDR1 is SGHVS, CDR2 FQNEAQ, per germline. The CDR3 is made up of 14 amino acids. Trimming left V 6 bases short and J 3 bases short, with 15 bases between. The CDR3 loop is CASSSGWPNYEQYF. CDR3 nucleotides: TGTGCCAGCAGTTCAGGGTGGCCCAACTACGAGCAGTACTTC.

This clonotype was counted many times. The genes are TRBV19 and TRBJ1-6; a weak D match, TRBD1 (6 bases). Trimming stripped 6 bases from V and 5 bases from J, with 14 bases between. Per germline, CDR1 LNHDA and CDR2 SQIVND (reference sequence). The CDR3 length is 15 residues. The CDR3 region is CASSARGFNNSPLHF. CDR3 nucleotide sequence: TGTGCCAGTAGCGCCAGGGGTTTTAATAATTCACCCCTCCACTTT.

This chain joins TRBV5-4 and TRBJ2-7; D not resolved. The CDR3 is made up of 13 amino acids. V was clipped by 2 bases and J by 4 bases, with 10 bases between them. Germline V gene sequence: CDR1 SGHNT, CDR2 YYREEE (reference sequence). CDR3 region: CASSFSTGYEQYF. In DNA form, the CDR3 reads TGTGCCAGCAGCTTTTCTACTGGATACGAGCAGTACTTC.

The chain uses TRBV28 and TRBJ2-5; TRBD2 matches at 7 bases. Germline V CDR1 and CDR2: MDHEN, SYDVKM. This CDR3 comprises 17 residues. V lost 3 bases, J lost 1 base, and 11 bases stayed unmatched. CDR3 coding DNA: TGTGCCAGCAGTTTGGGGTCTAGCGGCGGGTTCCAAGAGACCCAGTACTTC. This gives the protein CASSLGSSGGFQETQYF.

This clonotype was observed at least ten times. This rearrangement joins TRBV18 to TRBJ2-2; D call uncertain. Germline CDR1 reads KGHSH; CDR2 reads LQKENI. The V gene lost 3 bases and the J gene lost 4 bases, with 12 bases spanning the gap. This CDR3 is 15 amino acids long. This chain's CDR3 is CASSPREVFTGELFF. The CDR3 nucleotides are TGTGCCAGCTCACCCAGAGAAGTGTTCACCGGGGAGCTGTTTTTT.

The chain is built from TRBV7-2 and TRBJ2-1, with 7 bases that match TRBD2. The CDR3 totals 17 residues. V trimming: 0 bases; J trimming: 6 bases; junction bases outside the gene matches: 11. CDR1 and CDR2 (germline): SGHTA, FQGNSA. CDR3 nucleotides: TGTGCCAGCAGCTTAGCGGCTAGCGGCAAGAGCTTCAATGAGCAGTTCTTC. It specifies CASSLAASGKSFNEQFF.

There are many counts of this clonotype. The gene calls are TRBV5-6 and TRBJ2-2; TRBD1 aligns across 9 bases. The CDR3 consists of 17 residues. The germline V gene has CDR1 SGHDT and CDR2 YYEEEE. The trim removed 3 bases at V and 5 bases at J, leaving 11 bases unmatched. The CDR3 protein is CASSSGLQGARTGELFF. The CDR3 DNA reads as TGTGCCAGCAGCTCGGGCTTACAGGGGGCGAGGACCGGGGAGCTGTTTTTT.

This clonotype was seen repeatedly, ten times or more. The rearrangement links TRBV11-2 to TRBJ1-1; 9 nucleotides align to TRBD1. The CDR3 is made up of 16 amino acids. From germline, CDR1 is SGHAT and CDR2 FQNNGV. V lost 3 bases to trimming and J lost 1 base; unmatched junction nucleotides: 6. Written as DNA, the CDR3 is TGTGCCAGCAGCTTGTTAGGGACAGGGAGGAACACTGAAGCTTTCTTT. As protein: CASSLLGTGRNTEAFF.

This clonotype was seen repeatedly, ten times or more. The chain couples TRBV20-1 to TRBJ2-1, with a weak D call TRBD2 (6 bases). The CDR3 runs 13 residues. The V gene lost 5 bases and the J gene lost 5 bases, with 13 bases spanning the gap. Germline V lookup: CDR1 DFQATT, CDR2 SNEGSKA (reference sequence). The CDR3 bases are TGCAGTGCTCCTAGCGCCCACCACAATGAGCAGTTCTTC. This sequence encodes CSAPSAHHNEQFF.

This clonotype was seen at least ten times. This chain uses TRBV13 with TRBJ1-3; 7 bases map to TRBD1. Germline trimming cut 3 bases from V and 1 base from J; bases unmatched to any gene: 0. The CDR3 length is 14 residues. In germline, CDR1 is PRHDT, CDR2 FYEKMQ (reference sequence). DNA for the CDR3: TGTGCCAGCAGCTTCAGGGGGTCTGGAAACACCATATATTTT. Its translation is CASSFRGSGNTIYF.

This clonotype was seen many times. The chain employs TRBV7-8 and TRBJ2-7, with D hard to call. CDR1 SGHVS and CDR2 FQNEAQ come from the germline V gene. This CDR3 has 13 amino acids. The germline V and J ends were trimmed by 1 base and 0 bases, with 4 bases remaining between them. The chain's CDR3 is CASSLDISYEQYF. CDR3 coding DNA: TGTGCCAGCAGCTTAGACATCTCCTACGAGCAGTACTTC.

This clonotype was counted many times. The rearrangement joins TRBV12-3 or TRBV12-4 to TRBJ1-1, with TRBD1 as a possible D gene (5 bases). V was trimmed by 5 bases and J by 0 bases, leaving 16 bases between them. This CDR3 is 16 amino acids long. The CDR3 protein is CASSRGLWDLNTEAFF. CDR3 coding DNA: TGTGCCAGCAGTCGGGGCCTTTGGGACTTGAACACTGAAGCTTTCTTT.

This sequence joins TRBV4-3 and TRBJ1-3; no clear D. Trimming removed 4 bases from V and 7 bases from J, with 5 bases in between. The CDR3 contains 11 residues. Germline-derived CDR1 and CDR2 are LGHNA and YSLEER. The chain's CDR3 is CASSRSNTIYF. The CDR3, as DNA: TGCGCCAGCAGCCGGTCGAACACCATATATTTT.

The chain uses TRBV9 and TRBJ2-5, with 11 bases lining up with TRBD2. V was clipped by 3 bases and J by 4 bases; unmatched bases: 8. The V gene's germline CDR1 is SGDLS and CDR2 YYNGEE. CDR3 length: 16 amino acids. The CDR3 coding sequence is TGTGCCAGCAGCGGCTGGGGGCTAGCGGGAGGAGAGACCCAGTACTTC. Residues: CASSGWGLAGGETQYF.

This clonotype occurred many times. V and J are TRBV6-4 and TRBJ2-1, with D perhaps given as TRBD1 or TRBD2 (6 bases each). The CDR3 runs 13 residues. V dropped 4 bases and J dropped 10 bases, with 14 bases sitting between them. The germline CDR1 and CDR2 sequences are MRHNA and SNTAGT. The CDR3 coding sequence is TGTGCCAGCAGTGCACTGGGGGCGGGGGAGCAGTTCTTC. Amino acids: CASSALGAGEQFF.

This clonotype was counted ten times or more. The V gene is TRBV29-1, the J gene TRBJ1-2; D gene uncertain. The CDR3 length is 13 residues. Trimming removed 0 bases from V and 4 bases from J, with 9 bases in between. Germline values: CDR1 SQVTM, CDR2 ANQGSEA. The CDR3 reads CSVEDLAAYGYTF. CDR3 DNA sequence: TGCAGCGTTGAAGATCTGGCGGCCTATGGCTACACCTTC.

This clonotype was recorded a few times. A read error may explain this, as a much larger clone is one base away. The V call is TRBV29-1, the J call TRBJ1-1; TRBD1 matches 7 bases. The germline gives CDR1 SQVTM, CDR2 ANQGSEA. The CDR3 consists of 11 residues. The CDR3 coding sequence is TGCAGATATCAGCAGGGGGCTGAAGCTTTCTTT. The encoded protein is CRYQQGAEAFF.

The V and J genes are TRBV7-2 and TRBJ1-2, with D perhaps matching TRBD1 (5 bases). This CDR3 contains 13 residues. Germline CDR1 reads SGHTA; CDR2 reads FQGNSA. The V gene lost 5 bases and the J gene lost 8 bases, with 15 bases spanning the gap. The CDR3: CASSRGIGDGYTF. Written as DNA, the CDR3 is TGTGCCAGCAGCCGAGGGATAGGGGACGGCTACACCTTC.